This T cell receptor beta chain was sequenced during a study of blood T cell repertoires in COVID-19. Study-level information: Acute and convalescent COVID-19 specimens originated in the United States, Italy and Spain. From T cells, B-cell-depleted T cells, or PBMCs came the material, which was cDNA or gDNA.

Under the authors' procedure: Nucleated cell counts were estimated from reference gene primer amplification. Sequencing used immunoSEQ multiplex PCR; TCRdb keeps in-frame clones, though not all of them. V, J and clone size are those of that table, while D and trimming were read from the DNA. The table has 250,000 to 350,000 clones, around 89% seen once. The receptor comes from an older woman with acute or convalescent COVID-19. The sample taken for sequencing was peripheral blood.

The CDR3 loop is CASSIGGGASANEQFF. CDR3 DNA sequence: TGTGCCAGTAGTATAGGCGGGGGCGCATCTGCCAATGAGCAGTTCTTC. V and J are TRBV19 and TRBJ2-1; D possibly corresponds to TRBD2 (7 bases). CDR1 and CDR2 from the germline V gene are LNHDA and SQIVND (reference sequence). Trimming pared 1 base from V and 6 bases from J, leaving 16 bases between. The CDR3 consists of 16 residues.